A single sample is the source of the 30 T cell receptor beta chains below, sequenced in a study of Graves' ophthalmopathy and Graves' hyperthyroidism. RNA transcripts were the source from which TCR beta CDR3 regions were amplified. The workflow started with a first-round RT-PCR run with HTBI primers and then moved on to a second-round multiplex PCR. TCRdb called the multiplex PCR reads again in MiXCR, with one record for every CDR3 protein. The sample has just over 600,000 distinct CDR3 sequences, 20% to 25% seen once. Sequenced material: peripheral blood. All receptors come from a woman aged 18-30 years with stable Graves' hyperthyroidism. Some clones in this sample may be carry-over from other donors' samples.

This clonotype was seen repeatedly, ten times or more. The chain combines TRBV11-1 with TRBJ2-2; D possibly corresponds to TRBD2 (5 bases). CDR3 size: 14 residues. Germline CDR1 SGHAT, CDR2 FQDESV (reference sequence). V was trimmed by 2 bases and J by 4 bases, leaving 8 bases between them. CDR3 residues: CASSLREGTGELFF. The CDR3 coding sequence is TGTGCCAGCAGCTTAAGAGAGGGCACCGGGGAGCTGTTTTTT.

J is TRBJ1-5 and V is TRBV28, with 7 bases fitting TRBD1. Germline CDR1 is MDHEN and CDR2 is SYDVKM. The CDR3 runs to 15 residues. V was clipped by 1 base and J by 6 bases; unmatched bases: 6. In nucleotides, the CDR3 is TGTGCCAGCAGTTTATTCGGGGCAGGGGGTCAGCCCCAGCATTTT. It specifies CASSLFGAGGQPQHF.

This clonotype has just a few counts. The chain joins TRBV28 to TRBJ1-1, with D possibly matching TRBD1 (5 bases). Trimming removed 2 bases from V and 5 bases from J, with 12 bases in between. The CDR3 has 14 amino acids. CDR1 MDHEN and CDR2 SYDVKM come from the germline V gene. CDR3: CASSLRGAGTEAFF. The CDR3 DNA is TGTGCCAGCAGTTTACGGGGCGCAGGAACTGAAGCTTTCTTT.

Many counts were recorded for this clonotype. The V gene is TRBV19, the J gene TRBJ1-1; the match to TRBD1 covers 12 bases. CDR3 length equals 13 residues. Trimming removed 5 bases from V and 10 bases from J; junction bases left unmatched: 5. CDR1 is LNHDA, CDR2 SQIVND, per germline (reference sequence). In DNA form, the CDR3 reads TGTGCCAGTAGTCCTGGGGACAGGGGGCGAGCTTTCTTT. This sequence encodes CASSPGDRGRAFF.

The rearrangement uses TRBV19 and TRBJ1-5, with D possibly being TRBD1 (5 bases). The CDR3 has 15 amino acids. V was shortened by 3 bases and J by 7 bases, with 16 bases between the two germline ends. Germline V gives CDR1 LNHDA, CDR2 SQIVND (reference sequence). CDR3 sequence: CASSIEGQGRQPQHF. The CDR3 coding sequence is TGTGCCAGTAGTATTGAAGGGCAGGGCCGGCAGCCCCAGCATTTT.

The chain employs TRBV5-1 and TRBJ1-2; the match to TRBD1 covers 8 bases. The CDR3 sequence is 15 residues long. V lost 1 base, J lost 6 bases, and 8 bases stayed unmatched. Germline V gene data show CDR1 as SGHRS and CDR2 as YFSETQ. Here the CDR3 DNA reads TGCGCCAGCAGCTTGAGTGGACAGGGTCCGGATGGCTACACCTTC. The encoded protein is CASSLSGQGPDGYTF. Looking up the rest from reference TRBV5-1 and TRBJ1-2 gives the full variable domain: KAGVTQTPRYLIKTRGQQVTLSCSPISGHRSVSWYQQTPGQGLQFLFEYFSETQRNKGNFPGRFSGRQFSNSRSEMNVSTLELGDSALYLCASSLSGQGPDGYTFGSGTRLTVV.

This clonotype was recorded at least ten times. This sequence joins TRBV20-1 and TRBJ1-6; the match to TRBD1 covers 7 bases. Trimming took 3 bases from V and 6 from J; bases not matched to a gene: 5. This CDR3 is 14 amino acids long. From germline, CDR1 is DFQATT and CDR2 SNEGSKA (reference sequence). In DNA form, the CDR3 reads TGCAGTGCTAGCAAGGGACAGCTTAATTCACCCCTCCACTTT. This gives the protein CSASKGQLNSPLHF.

This clonotype was seen repeatedly, ten times or more. The rearrangement links TRBV9 to TRBJ2-5; possibly TRBD1 for D (5 bases). The V and J ends lost 0 bases and 3 bases respectively, with 15 bases between them. Per germline, CDR1 SGDLS and CDR2 YYNGEE. The CDR3 totals 16 residues. This chain's CDR3 is CASSVEICRGEETQYF. The CDR3 DNA follows: TGTGCCAGCAGCGTAGAGATCTGTAGGGGTGAAGAGACCCAGTACTTC.

This clonotype was found many times. The chain uses TRBV20-1 and TRBJ2-7; D not certain. Germline assignment: CDR1 DFQATT and CDR2 SNEGSKA (reference sequence). Trimming left V 3 bases short and J 0 bases short, with 6 bases between. The CDR3 spans 12 residues. Here the CDR3 reads CSARGSSYEQYF. The CDR3 coding sequence is TGCAGTGCTAGGGGAAGCTCCTACGAGCAGTACTTC.

This clonotype was recorded a few times. Mismatch with germline at one junction end may stem from a read error. The chain combines TRBV12-3 or TRBV12-4 with TRBJ1-2; D uncertain. CDR3 length: 13 residues. CDR3 nucleotides: TGTGCCGGCAGTTTCGGGCGAGACGGTGGCTACACCTTC. Translated, it gives CAGSFGRDGGYTF.

This chain connects TRBV28 to TRBJ1-2, with 9 bases that match TRBD1. CDR1 is MDHEN and CDR2 is SYDVKM in the germline V gene. J gave up 7 bases and V 4 bases, and 7 bases lay outside the gene matches. The CDR3 has 14 residues. CDR3 sequence (DNA): TGTGCCAGCAGTTCACCGGGACAGGGTCGTGGCTACACCTTC. It specifies CASSSPGQGRGYTF.

Points on this clonotype: With a much larger clone just one base away, this may be a read error. J is TRBJ1-2 and V is TRBV7-9; no definite D call. CDR1 SEHNR and CDR2 FQNEAQ come from the germline V gene (reference sequence). The CDR3 totals 14 residues. The CDR3 region is CASSPELGFYGFTF. CDR3 in DNA: TGTGCCAGCAGCCCCGAATTGGGGTTCTATGGCTTCACCTTC.

The rearrangement joins TRBV30 to TRBJ2-5; 14 bases match TRBD2. Germline CDR1 reads GTSNPN; CDR2 reads SVGIG (reference sequence). Trimming at V came to 3 bases and at J to 4 bases, leaving 1 base not matched to a gene. The CDR3 totals 14 residues. The CDR3 DNA follows: TGTGCCTGGAGGACTAGCGGGGGGGTAGAGACCCAGTACTTC. This encodes CAWRTSGGVETQYF. The complete variable domain, with remaining parts taken from reference TRBV30 and TRBJ2-5, reads SQTIHQWPATLVQPVGSPLSLECTVEGTSNPNLYWYRQAAGRGLQLLFYSVGIGQISSEVPQNLSASRPQDRQFILSSKKLLLSDSGFYLCAWRTSGGVETQYFGPGTRLLVL.

The chain joins TRBV27 to TRBJ2-3; 8 bases are shared with TRBD2. V lost 5 bases to trimming and J lost 0 bases; unmatched junction nucleotides: 7. Germline lookup yields CDR1 MNHEY and CDR2 SMNVEV (reference sequence). CDR3 length: 16 residues. For the CDR3, the DNA is TGTGCCAGCAGTACCCGACTAGCGTCTAGCACAGATACGCAGTATTTT. Protein sequence: CASSTRLASSTDTQYF.

This clonotype was detected many times. The chain recombines TRBV20-1 with TRBJ2-2; D is possibly TRBD2 (7 bases). The V end lost 3 bases, the J end lost 0 bases, and 14 bases lay between the germline ends. The germline V gene encodes CDR1 DFQATT and CDR2 SNEGSKA (reference sequence). The CDR3 is 16 amino acids. CDR3 sequence: CSASVGGRTNTGELFF. As DNA, the CDR3 is TGCAGTGCTAGTGTCGGGGGGCGCACGAACACCGGGGAGCTGTTTTTT.

This clonotype was found many times. V gene TRBV20-1 combines with J gene TRBJ2-7, with TRBD2 as a possible D gene (6 bases). CDR3 length equals 15 residues. The V gene's germline CDR1 is DFQATT and CDR2 SNEGSKA (reference sequence). Trimming shortened V by 1 base and J by 4 bases, and 17 bases separated the two germline ends. CDR3 loop: CSARGGTGGGYEQYF. The CDR3 DNA reads as TGCAGTGCTAGAGGGGGAACCGGGGGTGGGTACGAGCAGTACTTC.

The rearrangement joins TRBV4-2 to TRBJ2-5; a possible D gene is TRBD2 (7 bases). From germline, CDR1 is LGHNA and CDR2 YNFKEQ. Trimming took 3 bases from V and 4 from J, leaving 18 bases between them. This CDR3 is built from 16 residues. CDR3 loop: CASSQVLGGAPETQYF. The CDR3 DNA follows: TGTGCCAGCAGCCAGGTCTTGGGGGGGGCCCCAGAGACCCAGTACTTC.

The CDR3 DNA sequence: TGCGCCAGCAGCTTGGCCTTGGGGGCTCCGGTAGATGGCTACACCTTC. This sequence encodes CASSLALGAPVDGYTF. V usage is TRBV5-1 and J usage is TRBJ1-2; D is perhaps TRBD1 (6 bases). V lost 0 bases and J 6 bases, leaving 18 bases between the germline ends. Germline lookup yields CDR1 SGHRS and CDR2 YFSETQ. This CDR3 contains 16 residues.

This clonotype was detected only a few times. The chain carries TRBV24-1 and TRBJ2-2; D is unclear. CDR3 length: 14 amino acids. The V end lost 5 bases, the J end lost 8 bases, and 14 bases lay between the germline ends. CDR1 and CDR2 from the germline V gene are KGHDR and SFDVKD. The CDR3 here is CATSGGLLWGELFF. CDR3 DNA sequence: TGTGCCACCAGTGGTGGCTTACTGTGGGGGGAGCTGTTTTTT.

This clonotype was seen a handful of times. The gene calls are TRBV3-1 and TRBJ2-2; tentative D call: TRBD2 (5 bases). CDR1 is LGHDT and CDR2 is YNNKEL in the germline V gene (reference sequence). This CDR3 comprises 17 residues. V was clipped by 0 bases and J by 9 bases, with 20 bases between them. The CDR3 is CASSQDRAPAEPRELFF. CDR3 coding DNA: TGTGCCAGCAGCCAAGATAGGGCCCCAGCGGAGCCGCGGGAGCTGTTTTTT. Combining the CDR3 with reference TRBV3-1 and TRBJ2-2 gives the whole variable domain DTAVSQTPKYLVTQMGNDKSIKCEQNLGHDTMYWYKQDSKKFLKIMFSYNNKELIINETVPNRFSPKSPDKAHLNLHINSLELGDSAVYFCASSQDRAPAEPRELFFGEGSRLTVL.

This clonotype has ten or more counts. The chain recombines TRBV6-2 or TRBV6-3 with TRBJ1-1; no definite D call. The V gene's germline CDR1 is MNHEY and CDR2 SVGEGT. There are 12 residues in the CDR3. Trimming removed 7 bases at V and 0 bases at J, with 6 bases between. For the CDR3, the DNA is TGTGCCAGCACCTGGCTGAACACTGAAGCTTTCTTT. This gives the protein CASTWLNTEAFF.

This clonotype has at least ten counts. The chain joins TRBV20-1 to TRBJ2-4, with 12 bases matching TRBD2. The length of the CDR3 is 18 residues. Trimming removed 4 bases from V and 7 bases from J; junction bases left unmatched: 17. Germline CDR1 is DFQATT and CDR2 is SNEGSKA (reference sequence). The CDR3 is CSATYSPSSGRALNIQYF. As DNA, the CDR3 is TGCAGTGCTACCTACTCGCCCTCTAGCGGGAGGGCCCTGAACATTCAGTACTTC.

This clonotype was found many times. The rearrangement links TRBV12-3 or TRBV12-4 to TRBJ1-1, with D unclear. The CDR3 runs 12 residues. V shed 7 bases and J shed 2 bases, with 8 bases lying between them. The CDR3 nucleotides read TGTGCCAGCAATTCTCTAAACACTGAAGCTTTCTTT. Amino acids: CASNSLNTEAFF.

This clonotype was detected many times. The chain uses TRBV15 and TRBJ1-1; 10 bases are a match to TRBD1. J lost 3 bases, V lost 2 bases, and 12 bases had no gene match. This CDR3 has 18 amino acids. CDR1 and CDR2 (germline): LNHNV, YYDKDF (reference sequence). The CDR3 coding sequence is TGTGCCACCAGCAGAACCCTGGGACAGGGGCGGGTGTACACTGAAGCTTTCTTT. Amino acids: CATSRTLGQGRVYTEAFF.

This clonotype was recorded at least ten times. This rearrangement joins TRBV28 to TRBJ1-1; tentative D call: TRBD1 (6 bases). Germline assignment: CDR1 MDHEN and CDR2 SYDVKM. CDR3 length: 18 amino acids. V lost 1 base, J lost 1 base, and 19 bases lay in between. The CDR3 reads CASSLYPFRQAANTEAFF. For the CDR3, the DNA is TGTGCCAGCAGTTTATACCCCTTTAGACAGGCGGCGAACACTGAAGCTTTCTTT.

This clonotype appeared many times. The V call is TRBV20-1, the J call TRBJ1-1, with 7 bases aligning to TRBD1. This CDR3 contains 13 residues. Germline V gene sequence: CDR1 DFQATT, CDR2 SNEGSKA (reference sequence). The trim removed 4 bases at V and 3 bases at J, leaving 5 bases unmatched. The CDR3 DNA reads TGCAGTGCTACGACAGGGATGGACACTGAAGCTTTCTTT. Translated, it gives CSATTGMDTEAFF.

This clonotype was seen a few times. The rearrangement uses TRBV5-6 and TRBJ1-2; a possible D gene is TRBD1 (5 bases). Looked up from germline, CDR1 is SGHDT and CDR2 is YYEEEE. The CDR3 extends over 12 amino acids. V was cut by 3 bases and J by 6 bases, with 9 bases left in between. The CDR3, as DNA: TGTGCCAGCAGCTCGGGGGACGATGGCTACACCTTC. It yields the protein CASSSGDDGYTF.

V and J are TRBV4-1 and TRBJ2-7; 7 bases are a match to TRBD1. Germline CDR1 is MGHRA and CDR2 is YSYEKL. V dropped 3 bases and J dropped 3; count of bases not matched to a gene: 8. CDR3 size: 15 residues. CDR3: CASSQPSTGHYEQYF. The CDR3 DNA reads as TGCGCCAGCAGCCAGCCGTCGACAGGGCACTACGAGCAGTACTTC.

This clonotype was recorded many times. The V and J genes are TRBV6-1 and TRBJ2-7; D may be TRBD1 (5 bases). The germline V gene has CDR1 MNHNS and CDR2 SASEGT. Trimming took off 7 bases at V and 0 bases at J, with 13 bases between the two ends. This CDR3 is built from 14 residues. This CDR3 is CASTNQDTSYEQYF. CDR3 coding DNA: TGTGCCAGCACAAACCAGGACACCTCCTACGAGCAGTACTTC.

This rearrangement joins TRBV4-1 to TRBJ2-7, with 7 bases lining up with TRBD1. The ends lost 0 bases at V and 7 bases at J; junction bases unmatched: 6. The CDR3 is 14 amino acids. Looked up from germline, CDR1 is MGHRA and CDR2 is YSYEKL. CDR3 DNA: TGCGCCAGCAGCCAAGAGCAGGGGGTAAGAGAGCAGTACTTC. Its protein is CASSQEQGVREQYF.